This TCR beta chain emerged from a study of control samples from healthy donors and cancer patients. Losses at the gene ends were 0 bases for V and 2 bases for J; bases not matched to a gene: 3. The length of the CDR3 is 15 residues. CDR1 is SGHRS, CDR2 YFSETQ, per germline. The protocol was immunoSEQ multiplex PCR, while the TCRdb copy is restricted to in-frame clones and leaves out a portion. The sample comprises 100,000 to 150,000 clones, about 92% of which are singletons, and under 0.7% rests with the top ten. The clonotype comes from a man at least 80 years old with head and neck cancer. Material for sequencing was PBMCs. V usage is TRBV5-1 and J usage is TRBJ2-3, with 7 bases lining up with TRBD1. CDR3: CASSLGDRVTDTQYF. The CDR3 DNA reads as TGCGCCAGCAGCTTGGGCGACAGGGTCACAGATACGCAGTATTTT.